A selection of T cell receptor beta chains follows, all from one sample in a study of technical replicates of blood from a handful of donors. Repertoires were generated with immunoSEQ multiplex PCR, while TCRdb's copy carries only in-frame clones and drops some. Here the sample spans 65,000 to 80,000 clones, more than 85% being singletons. Source material: T cells isolated from PBMCs. These receptors all come from a human donor in good health. CDR3s include the opening cysteine and the closing phenylalanine or tryptophan. D genes are given only for firm matches. Clone sizes are given selectively: once, few, many, or a class where the clone is expanded.

CDR3nt: TGTGCCACCACAGGGAACCCGGACAGGGGTGGTAATGAGCAGTTCTTC; CDR3aa: CATTGNPDRGGNEQFF; v_gene: TRBV27; abundance: .; d_gene: TRBD1; j_gene: TRBJ2-1
CDR3nt: TGCGCCAGCAGCTTGCAGGGGGGCTACAATGAGCAGTTCTTC; CDR3aa: CASSLQGGYNEQFF; v_gene: TRBV5-1; abundance: .; d_gene: .; j_gene: TRBJ2-1
CDR3nt: TGTGCCTGGAGTGGGGACGGGGTAAGGGTAGCGGGATTATGGTACGAGCAGTACTTC; CDR3aa: CAWSGDGVRVAGLWYEQYF; v_gene: TRBV30; abundance: once; d_gene: TRBD2; j_gene: TRBJ2-7
CDR3nt: TGTGCCAGCAGGCAAAAACAGGACCCCGGGGAGCTGTTTTTT; CDR3aa: CASRQKQDPGELFF; v_gene: TRBV7-6; abundance: .; d_gene: .; j_gene: TRBJ2-2
CDR3nt: TGTGCCAGCAGCGTAGTGGGAGGGGCGGGCACCGGGGAGCTGTTTTTT; CDR3aa: CASSVVGGAGTGELFF; v_gene: TRBV9; abundance: .; d_gene: TRBD2; j_gene: TRBJ2-2
CDR3nt: TGTGCCACCGGGACAGGGACCTACAATGAGCAGTTCTTC; CDR3aa: CATGTGTYNEQFF; v_gene: TRBV15; abundance: .; d_gene: TRBD1; j_gene: TRBJ2-1
CDR3nt: TGTGCCAGCAGCCTGGGACTAGGGGGGTACAATGAGCAGTTCTTC; CDR3aa: CASSLGLGGYNEQFF; v_gene: TRBV9; abundance: .; d_gene: TRBD2; j_gene: TRBJ2-1
CDR3nt: TGTGCCAGCAGGGAGACAGGACTGACTAACTATGGCTACACCTTC; CDR3aa: CASRETGLTNYGYTF; v_gene: TRBV6-1; abundance: .; d_gene: .; j_gene: TRBJ1-2
CDR3nt: TGCGCCAGCAAGGGGTACACATGGACTGAAGCTTTCTTT; CDR3aa: CASKGYTWTEAFF; v_gene: TRBV10-2; abundance: .; d_gene: .; j_gene: TRBJ1-1
CDR3nt: TGTGCCAGCAGTCCAACAGGGGGCGGGTATGGCTACACCTTC; CDR3aa: CASSPTGGGYGYTF; v_gene: TRBV28; abundance: .; d_gene: TRBD1; j_gene: TRBJ1-2
CDR3nt: TGTGCCAGCAGCTACCCTCCGGGACAGGGATTCGGTGGCTACACCTTC; CDR3aa: CASSYPPGQGFGGYTF; v_gene: TRBV28; abundance: .; d_gene: TRBD1; j_gene: TRBJ1-2
CDR3nt: TGTGCCAGCAGCCCTTCCCCCGGGACTAGCGGATACAATGAGCAGTTCTTC; CDR3aa: CASSPSPGTSGYNEQFF; v_gene: TRBV7-2; abundance: .; d_gene: TRBD2; j_gene: TRBJ2-1
CDR3nt: TGCAGTGCTAGCGGACAGGGTACGGGCGCCTTC; CDR3aa: CSASGQGTGAF; v_gene: TRBV20-1; abundance: few; d_gene: TRBD1; j_gene: TRBJ1-2
CDR3nt: TGTGCCAGCAGTTTTGCCGGGACAGGGTTGGCCGGGGAGCTGTTTTTT; CDR3aa: CASSFAGTGLAGELFF; v_gene: TRBV27; abundance: .; d_gene: TRBD1; j_gene: TRBJ2-2
CDR3nt: TGTGCCATCAGTGAGTCCTATAAGATCCATGAGCAGTTCTTC; CDR3aa: CAISESYKIHEQFF; v_gene: TRBV10-3; abundance: .; d_gene: .; j_gene: TRBJ2-1
CDR3nt: TGTGCCAGCAGTTCCTCCCTTGCAGGGGAAATAGGTGGCTACACCTTC; CDR3aa: CASSSSLAGEIGGYTF; v_gene: TRBV6-5; abundance: once; d_gene: .; j_gene: TRBJ1-2
CDR3nt: TGTGCCAGTAGTATTGCGAGAGGAGGGAACACTGAAGCTTTCTTT; CDR3aa: CASSIARGGNTEAFF; v_gene: TRBV19; abundance: few; d_gene: .; j_gene: TRBJ1-1
CDR3nt: TGTGCCAGCAGTACAAATAGACAGGGGAAGAACACTGAAGCTTTCTTT; CDR3aa: CASSTNRQGKNTEAFF; v_gene: TRBV27; abundance: .; d_gene: TRBD1; j_gene: TRBJ1-1
CDR3nt: TGTGCCAGCAGCTTGGTAATAGGGGACATCGGCTTCGGGGGCTACACCTTC; CDR3aa: CASSLVIGDIGFGGYTF; v_gene: TRBV5-6; abundance: .; d_gene: .; j_gene: TRBJ1-2
CDR3nt: TGTGCCAGCAGCTTTTATAGAACCGGGGAGCTGTTTTTT; CDR3aa: CASSFYRTGELFF; v_gene: TRBV7-9; abundance: .; d_gene: .; j_gene: TRBJ2-2
CDR3nt: TGTGCCAGCAGTCTAGATGGACTAGCGGTAAGAGGGGGCTACGGCGAGCAGTACTTC; CDR3aa: CASSLDGLAVRGGYGEQYF; v_gene: TRBV28; abundance: .; d_gene: TRBD2; j_gene: TRBJ2-7
CDR3nt: TGTGCCAGCAGCTCCGTTGGGACAGGTGAAGCTTTCTTT; CDR3aa: CASSSVGTGEAFF; v_gene: TRBV5-6; abundance: .; d_gene: TRBD1; j_gene: TRBJ1-1
CDR3nt: TGTGCCTGGAGTCAGGGTTTACCCCGCACAGATACGCAGTATTTT; CDR3aa: CAWSQGLPRTDTQYF; v_gene: TRBV30; abundance: .; d_gene: .; j_gene: TRBJ2-3
CDR3nt: TGTGCCACCAGCATTGACAGGAGTGCAACTAATGAAAAACTGTTTTTT; CDR3aa: CATSIDRSATNEKLFF; v_gene: TRBV15; abundance: .; d_gene: .; j_gene: TRBJ1-4
CDR3nt: TGTGCCAGCAGTCCTCGACTGCGGGGGGAAGCTTTCTTT; CDR3aa: CASSPRLRGEAFF; v_gene: TRBV2; abundance: once; d_gene: .; j_gene: TRBJ1-1
CDR3nt: TGCGCCAGCAGCCTAGTGGACAGCTATCACCCTAAAGAGACCCAGTACTTC; CDR3aa: CASSLVDSYHPKETQYF; v_gene: TRBV5-1; abundance: .; d_gene: .; j_gene: TRBJ2-5
CDR3nt: TGTGCCAGCAGGGGGGAGCGGGAGGGCCTCTACAATGAGCAGTTCTTC; CDR3aa: CASRGEREGLYNEQFF; v_gene: TRBV2; abundance: .; d_gene: TRBD2; j_gene: TRBJ2-1
CDR3nt: TGTGCCACCAGCAGGATGACAGGGGACGATGAGCAGTTCTTC; CDR3aa: CATSRMTGDDEQFF; v_gene: TRBV15; abundance: .; d_gene: TRBD1; j_gene: TRBJ2-1
CDR3nt: TGCGCCAGCAGCCAAGCCCGTGAACTAGCGGGTGCAAATGAGCAGTTCTTC; CDR3aa: CASSQARELAGANEQFF; v_gene: TRBV4-1; abundance: .; d_gene: TRBD2; j_gene: TRBJ2-1
CDR3nt: TGCGCCAGCAGCCCCGGACAGGGGTCGGGGGAGACCCAGTACTTC; CDR3aa: CASSPGQGSGETQYF; v_gene: TRBV5-1; abundance: .; d_gene: TRBD1; j_gene: TRBJ2-5
CDR3nt: TGCGCCAGCAGCCCGCAGGGGAGTGGGGAAAAACTGTTTTTT; CDR3aa: CASSPQGSGEKLFF; v_gene: TRBV5-1; abundance: .; d_gene: .; j_gene: TRBJ1-4
CDR3nt: TGTGCCAGTAGTAAGGGAGAAGAGACCCAGTACTTC; CDR3aa: CASSKGEETQYF; v_gene: TRBV19; abundance: once; d_gene: .; j_gene: TRBJ2-5
CDR3nt: TGTGCCATCAGTAACCCCGGGGACAGGGGGGCAGAAGCTTTCTTT; CDR3aa: CAISNPGDRGAEAFF; v_gene: TRBV10-3; abundance: .; d_gene: TRBD1; j_gene: TRBJ1-1
CDR3nt: TGTGCCAGCAGTCTGATGGACAGGTCCGGAAACACCATATATTTT; CDR3aa: CASSLMDRSGNTIYF; v_gene: TRBV28; abundance: once; d_gene: TRBD1; j_gene: TRBJ1-3
CDR3nt: TGTGCCAGCCAAAAGGTGGCGGCCTCCTACGAGCAGTACTTC; CDR3aa: CASQKVAASYEQYF; v_gene: TRBV27; abundance: .; d_gene: .; j_gene: TRBJ2-7
CDR3nt: TGTGCCAGCAGTCCCGCGGGACAGGGCTACGAGCAGTACTTC; CDR3aa: CASSPAGQGYEQYF; v_gene: TRBV27; abundance: .; d_gene: TRBD1; j_gene: TRBJ2-7
CDR3nt: TGCGCCAGCAGCTTTGGGACTAGCGGGATGGGAGAGCAGTACTTC; CDR3aa: CASSFGTSGMGEQYF; v_gene: TRBV5-1; abundance: .; d_gene: TRBD2; j_gene: TRBJ2-7
CDR3nt: TGTGCCAGTAGTTACACAGCTACTAACTATGGCTACACCTTC; CDR3aa: CASSYTATNYGYTF; v_gene: TRBV19; abundance: .; d_gene: .; j_gene: TRBJ1-2
CDR3nt: TGCGCCAGCAGCTTCGGGGTAAGACAGGGAATTGTTGAGCAGTTCTTC; CDR3aa: CASSFGVRQGIVEQFF; v_gene: TRBV5-1; abundance: few; d_gene: TRBD1; j_gene: TRBJ2-1